These T cell receptor beta chains were read from a single sample in a study of shared clonotypes between healthy human individuals. Only in-frame clones appear in the TCRdb table, and some are missing; sequencing was by immunoSEQ multiplex PCR. Among approximately 2.5 million clones, approximately 90% were seen once, and the ten largest hold roughly 0.15%. The sample consisted of naive CD4+ T cells sorted from blood. These TCRs come from a man aged 18 to 29 in good health. The CDR3 runs from the conserved cysteine through the conserved F or W. A D gene is named only where the DNA matches it firmly. Clone sizes are given selectively: once, few, many, or a class where the clone is expanded.

CASSDRAGSNNEQFF	TGTGCCAGCAGCGATCGGGCAGGGTCTAACAATGAGCAGTTCTTC	NA	TRBV9	TRBJ2-1	NA
CASSLGPSTYEQYF	TGTGCCAGCAGCTTAGGTCCTAGCACCTACGAGCAGTACTTC	NA	TRBV7-2	TRBJ2-7	NA
CASRSGTSGGEVEYF	TGTGCCAGCAGATCAGGGACTAGCGGGGGGGAAGTGGAGTACTTC	NA	TRBV6-5	TRBJ2-7	TRBD2
CASGQGNQPQHF	TGTGCCAGCGGACAGGGCAATCAGCCCCAGCATTTT	NA	TRBV11-2	TRBJ1-5	TRBD1
CASSQARGRLNIQYF	TGCGCCAGCAGCCAAGCCCGGGGGAGGCTTAACATTCAGTACTTC	NA	TRBV4-1	TRBJ2-4	NA
CASSLGPDKNTEAFF	TGTGCCAGCAGCTTGGGACCGGATAAGAACACTGAAGCTTTCTTT	NA	TRBV5-4	TRBJ1-1	NA
CASRGNRGGYSPLHF	TGTGCCAGCAGAGGAAACCGGGGGGGGTATTCACCCCTCCACTTT	NA	TRBV25-1	TRBJ1-6	NA
CASERADTQYF	TGTGCCAGCGAAAGGGCCGATACGCAGTATTTT	NA	TRBV6-6	TRBJ2-3	NA
CAWRGNSYGYTF	TGTGCCTGGAGGGGGAACAGCTATGGCTACACCTTC	NA	TRBV30	TRBJ1-2	NA
CAISDSQGRGRSDTQYF	TGTGCCATCAGCGATTCCCAGGGTCGGGGGCGCTCAGATACGCAGTATTTT	once	TRBV10-3	TRBJ2-3	NA
CASSQDGGSQPQHF	TGCGCCAGCAGCCAAGATGGCGGGAGTCAGCCCCAGCATTTT	NA	TRBV4-1	TRBJ1-5	NA
CASSLALIQETQYF	TGCGCCAGCAGCTTGGCCCTAATTCAGGAGACCCAGTACTTC	NA	TRBV5-1	TRBJ2-5	NA
CASSEGTARTQPQHF	TGTGCCAGCAGTGAAGGGACAGCGAGAACGCAGCCCCAGCATTTT	NA	TRBV25-1	TRBJ1-5	TRBD1
CASGSGNQPQHF	TGTGCCTCCGGTTCGGGGAATCAGCCCCAGCATTTT	NA	TRBV10-3	TRBJ1-5	NA